This entry describes one T cell receptor beta chain. Its antigen is currently unknown. Lacking the conserved final phenylalanine or tryptophan, this CDR3 likely reflects a read error. Because the CDR3's place on the DNA is in doubt, the DNA is left out and the CDR3 is given as listed by TCRdb. TCRdb used MiXCR to reprocess the reads, holding one entry per CDR3 protein. Seen here are roughly 9,200 distinct CDR3 sequences, 25% to 30% observed once, and the top ten hold roughly 8%. The CDR3 comprises 13 residues, both ends counted. Germline values: CDR1 SGHAT, CDR2 FQDESV (reference sequence). This entry comes from a study of liver allograft versus peripheral blood T cells. Looking at the study overall: The authors compared T cell receptor repertoires in transplanted livers with those in the peripheral blood of recipients.

Study-level findings and limits: According to reports, the T cell receptor repertoires inside liver allografts differed from those in peripheral blood.

The TCR was taken from a human patient who had a liver transplant. Some T cells may have originated in the graft donor. The chain recombines TRBV11-1 with TRBJ1-1. The chain's CDR3 is CASTPRMGSVILL.